Listed below are T cell receptor beta chains from one sample, sequenced in a study of cytomegalovirus exposure and HLA in healthy donors. Assay used: immunoSEQ multiplex PCR; TCRdb lists only in-frame clones, some missing. The sample holds about 180,000 clones, 70% to 90% seen once. Specimen: PBMCs. These receptors were obtained from a male donor in good health and CMV-seronegative. The CDR3 runs from the conserved cysteine through the conserved F or W. The order of the fields is clone size, V gene, D gene, J gene, CDR3 protein, CDR3 DNA. The D gene is left open where the match is weak. Only some rows state a clone size, as once, few, many or a class for expanded clones.

NA	TRBV5-6	TRBD1	TRBJ2-3	CASSLVGRGKLDTQYF	TGTGCCAGCAGCTTGGTGGGCAGGGGGAAGTTAGATACGCAGTATTTT
NA	TRBV5-1	NA	TRBJ2-7	CASELICPYEQYF	TGCGCCAGCGAACTCATTTGCCCCTACGAGCAGTACTTC
NA	TRBV11-2	TRBD2	TRBJ2-2	CASSLDPSRREVGELFF	TGTGCCAGCAGCTTAGATCCCTCCCGACGGGAGGTCGGGGAGCTGTTTTTT
NA	TRBV7-9	NA	TRBJ2-7	CASSLSVSRRTYEQYF	TGTGCCAGCAGCTTAAGTGTGTCGCGTCGTACCTACGAGCAGTACTTC
NA	TRBV5-1	NA	TRBJ1-1	CASSLSGGAAYEAFF	TGCGCCAGCAGCCTGAGCGGGGGAGCAGCTTATGAAGCTTTCTTT
NA	TRBV14	NA	TRBJ1-1	CASSPYRYTEAFF	TGTGCCAGCAGCCCATACAGGTACACTGAAGCTTTCTTT
NA	TRBV27	TRBD1	TRBJ2-1	CASSSRQGTYNEQFF	TGTGCCAGCAGTTCGAGACAGGGGACCTACAATGAGCAGTTCTTC
NA	TRBV6-6	TRBD2	TRBJ2-7	CASSYSGREGNEQYF	TGTGCCAGCAGTTACTCGGGGCGGGAGGGCAACGAGCAGTACTTC
NA	TRBV2	NA	TRBJ2-1	CASSRAVGVNEQFF	TGTGCCAGCAGCAGGGCCGTAGGGGTTAATGAGCAGTTCTTC
few	TRBV6-1	TRBD1	TRBJ2-7	CAARGQGISYEQYF	TGTGCCGCAAGGGGACAGGGAATATCCTACGAGCAGTACTTC
NA	TRBV6-6	TRBD1	TRBJ1-1	CASTSGGQGWTEAFF	TGTGCCAGCACCTCCGGGGGACAGGGGTGGACTGAAGCTTTCTTT
NA	TRBV6-6	NA	TRBJ1-5	CASSPGGGPKPQHF	TGTGCCAGCAGTCCGGGAGGTGGGCCCAAACCCCAGCATTTT
NA	TRBV6-1	NA	TRBJ1-1	CASSAVRVDTEAFF	TGTGCCAGCAGTGCCGTCAGGGTGGACACTGAAGCTTTCTTT
NA	TRBV6-5	NA	TRBJ1-5	CASSPQGNQPQHF	TGTGCCAGCAGCCCCCAGGGCAATCAGCCCCAGCATTTT
few	TRBV19	NA	TRBJ2-3	CASSMSQGNTDTQYF	TGTGCCAGTAGTATGAGTCAGGGGAACACAGATACGCAGTATTTT
NA	TRBV19	NA	TRBJ2-7	CASSIRQTRLVYEQYF	TGTGCCAGTAGTATAAGACAGACTAGGCTTGTCTACGAGCAGTACTTC
NA	TRBV10-3	TRBD1	TRBJ1-6	CAISPTGDSPLHF	TGTGCCATCAGTCCTACAGGGGATTCACCCCTCCACTTT
NA	TRBV11-2	TRBD2	TRBJ2-1	CASSSQPGLAGGNEQFF	TGTGCCAGCAGCTCCCAACCCGGACTAGCGGGAGGCAATGAGCAGTTCTTC
NA	TRBV14	NA	TRBJ1-1	CASSQAYRVGAEAFF	TGTGCCAGCAGCCAAGCGTACAGGGTAGGGGCTGAAGCTTTCTTT
NA	TRBV19	NA	TRBJ2-1	CASSLRRSSYNEQFF	TGTGCCAGTAGTCTTCGGAGGAGCTCCTACAATGAGCAGTTCTTC
few	TRBV6-6	TRBD1	TRBJ2-2	CASSPGTGVNTGELFF	TGTGCCAGCAGTCCCGGGACAGGGGTGAACACCGGGGAGCTGTTTTTT
NA	TRBV25-1	TRBD2	TRBJ2-2	CASSDRGRANTGELFF	TGTGCCAGCAGTGACCGCGGGAGGGCGAACACCGGGGAGCTGTTTTTT
once	TRBV10-3	NA	TRBJ2-7	CAISEGAGPSYEQYF	TGTGCCATCAGTGAGGGGGCGGGACCCTCCTACGAGCAGTACTTC
few	TRBV2	NA	TRBJ2-7	CASSVAGGTGEQYF	TGTGCCAGCAGTGTTGCTGGCGGGACGGGCGAGCAGTACTTC
NA	TRBV5-4	NA	TRBJ2-5	CASSLAGAETQYF	TGTGCCAGCAGCTTGGCTGGTGCGGAGACCCAGTACTTC
NA	TRBV10-3	NA	TRBJ1-1	CAISESAGLNTEAFF	TGTGCCATCAGTGAGTCCGCGGGGTTGAACACTGAAGCTTTCTTT
NA	TRBV19	NA	TRBJ1-1	CASSMGTRTPSWTEAFF	TGTGCCAGTAGTATGGGGACACGAACCCCATCTTGGACTGAAGCTTTCTTT
NA	TRBV27	NA	TRBJ1-2	CASSSTPDREKGYTF	TGTGCCAGCAGTTCCACCCCCGACAGAGAAAAAGGCTACACCTTC
once	TRBV19	NA	TRBJ2-2	CASSIVPAGELFF	TGTGCCAGTAGTATAGTCCCGGCCGGGGAGCTGTTTTTT
NA	TRBV13	TRBD1	TRBJ2-7	CASSSSDRGYGEQYF	TGTGCCAGCAGCTCCTCTGACAGGGGATACGGCGAGCAGTACTTC
NA	TRBV11-3	TRBD1	TRBJ2-4	CASSSGQWDIQYF	TGTGCCAGCAGCTCGGGACAGTGGGACATTCAGTACTTC
NA	TRBV7-9	NA	TRBJ2-7	CASSLVSGKGYEQYF	TGTGCCAGCAGCTTGGTGTCAGGGAAAGGGTACGAGCAGTACTTC
NA	TRBV9	NA	TRBJ2-2	CASSMQALNTGELFF	TGTGCCAGCAGCATGCAGGCCCTGAACACCGGGGAGCTGTTTTTT
few	TRBV4-3	TRBD1	TRBJ1-3	CASSPQGASGNTIYF	TGCGCCAGCAGCCCCCAGGGGGCGTCTGGAAACACCATATATTTT
NA	TRBV7-9	TRBD1	TRBJ1-2	CASSSRTGWGYTF	TGTGCCAGCAGCTCCAGGACAGGGTGGGGCTACACCTTC
NA	TRBV28	TRBD2	TRBJ2-7	CASTGGRYEQYF	TGTGCCAGCACGGGAGGGCGGTACGAGCAGTACTTC
once	TRBV27	TRBD1	TRBJ2-7	CASSLGDRGYEQYF	TGTGCCAGCAGTTTAGGGGACAGGGGATACGAGCAGTACTTC
NA	TRBV9	TRBD2	TRBJ2-1	CASSAGIRTGGYNEQFF	TGTGCCAGCAGCGCAGGAATAAGGACCGGGGGGTACAATGAGCAGTTCTTC
NA	TRBV7-2	NA	TRBJ2-7	CASSQDSAPYYEQYF	TGCGCCAGCAGCCAAGATTCTGCCCCCTACTACGAGCAGTACTTC
NA	TRBV7-9	NA	TRBJ1-3	CASGHAAGVGNTIYF	TGTGCCAGCGGACATGCGGCAGGGGTTGGAAACACCATATATTTT
NA	TRBV6-5	NA	TRBJ2-2	CATRLDKGVGELFF	TGTGCCACCCGACTCGACAAGGGGGTCGGGGAGCTGTTTTTT
once	TRBV15	NA	TRBJ1-1	CATSRDYRARVTEAFF	TGTGCCACCAGCAGAGATTACAGGGCGCGTGTCACTGAAGCTTTCTTT
NA	TRBV28	TRBD2	TRBJ2-7	CASSFGGSGGRSYEQYF	TGTGCCAGCAGTTTCGGGGGGAGCGGGGGGAGGTCCTACGAGCAGTACTTC
once	TRBV7-7	TRBD1	TRBJ2-5	CASSLADRVWETQYF	TGTGCTAGCAGCTTAGCCGACAGGGTTTGGGAGACCCAGTACTTC
NA	TRBV4-2	TRBD2	TRBJ2-1	CASSQDVAAGLAAGICFF	TGTGCCAGCAGCCAAGATGTGGCGGCCGGACTAGCGGCCGGGATATGTTTCTTC
NA	TRBV5-1	NA	TRBJ1-2	CASSPPGPANYGYIF	TGCGCCAGCAGCCCTCCAGGGCCAGCTAACTATGGCTACATCTTC
NA	TRBV5-1	NA	TRBJ2-6	CASSLAGQPGANVLTF	TGCGCCAGCAGCTTGGCCGGACAGCCTGGGGCCAACGTCCTGACTTTC
NA	TRBV6-5	NA	TRBJ2-4	CASSYSKGNQNIQYF	TGTGCCAGCAGTTACTCGAAGGGGAACCAAAACATTCAGTACTTC
NA	TRBV28	TRBD1	TRBJ2-7	CASSRRQGLSYEQYF	TGTGCCAGCAGCCGCCGACAGGGCCTTTCCTACGAGCAGTACTTC
NA	TRBV7-2	TRBD2	TRBJ2-1	CASKGTSPDEQFF	TGTGCCAGCAAGGGGACTAGCCCCGATGAGCAGTTCTTC
NA	TRBV10-3	TRBD1	TRBJ1-5	CAIRGAGGFQPQHF	TGTGCCATCAGAGGGGCAGGGGGCTTTCAGCCCCAGCATTTT
NA	TRBV7-8	NA	TRBJ1-5	CASSLALGVAQPQHF	TGTGCCAGCAGCTTAGCGTTAGGGGTGGCTCAGCCCCAGCATTTT
NA	TRBV27	TRBD1	TRBJ1-2	CASSMGQGRFVGYTF	TGTGCCAGCAGTATGGGACAGGGAAGGTTTGTCGGCTACACCTTC